This T cell receptor (beta chain) was identified during a study of shared T cell receptors in the human thymus. The table came from immunoSEQ multiplex PCR; TCRdb's copy has only in-frame clones and leaves some out. The table has 630,000 or so clones, 70% to 90% seen once. V gave up 6 bases and J gave up 3 bases; unmatched junction bases: 5. The germline V gene encodes CDR1 LNHDA and CDR2 SQIVND (reference sequence). This CDR3 contains 15 residues. Separately, the same data were catalogued under a study of human thymus T cells. That study reports: Apparent skewing of V and J gene usage characterized both thymic and blood repertoires. Related research described strongly overlapping thymic repertoires in unrelated people.

This TCR was recovered from a boy under three years old with a congenital heart defect. Input material: thymocytes. The gene calls are TRBV19 and TRBJ2-1, with 10 bases identical to TRBD2. The CDR3 protein is CASSYGTSVYNEQFF. DNA of the CDR3: TGTGCCAGTAGCTATGGGACTAGCGTCTACAATGAGCAGTTCTTC.